This T cell receptor beta chain originates from a study of blood T cell repertoires in COVID-19. On the study more broadly: Specimens from acute and convalescent COVID-19 originated in the United States, Italy and Spain. T cells, B-cell-depleted T cells, or PBMCs supplied cDNA or gDNA.

As originally analysed: Amplified reference gene primers provided the basis for estimating nucleated cell counts. The assay was immunoSEQ multiplex PCR, and TCRdb's table has in-frame clones only and misses some. The DNA gave D and trimming, while V, J and clone size come from that table. There are around 70,000 clones in the sample; approximately 80% occur only once, and about 20% lies in the top ten. This CDR3 has 16 amino acids. V lost 3 bases to trimming and J lost 5 bases; unmatched junction nucleotides: 7. CDR1 and CDR2 from the germline V gene are SGDLS and YYNGEE. The TCR sequence derives from an older woman with acute or convalescent COVID-19. The V gene is TRBV9, the J gene TRBJ2-2, with 10 bases matching TRBD2. Material: peripheral blood. In DNA form, the CDR3 reads TGTGCCAGCAGCGCCACCAGCGGGGGGGCAACCGGGGAGCTGTTTTTT. Translated: CASSATSGGATGELFF.